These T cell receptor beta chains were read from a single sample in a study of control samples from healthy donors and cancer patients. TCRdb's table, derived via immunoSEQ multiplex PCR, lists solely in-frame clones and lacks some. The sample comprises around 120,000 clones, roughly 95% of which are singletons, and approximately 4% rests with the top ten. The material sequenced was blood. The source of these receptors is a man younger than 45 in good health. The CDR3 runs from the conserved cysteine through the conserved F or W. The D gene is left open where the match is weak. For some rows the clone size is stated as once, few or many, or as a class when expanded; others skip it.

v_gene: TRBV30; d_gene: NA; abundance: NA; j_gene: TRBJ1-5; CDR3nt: TGTGCCTGGAGCGGCAGCAATCAGCCCCAGCATTTT; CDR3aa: CAWSGSNQPQHF
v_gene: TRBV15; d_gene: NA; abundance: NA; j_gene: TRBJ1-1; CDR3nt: TGTGCCACCAGCCCCCGGACACTGAACACTGAAGCTTTCTTT; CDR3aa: CATSPRTLNTEAFF
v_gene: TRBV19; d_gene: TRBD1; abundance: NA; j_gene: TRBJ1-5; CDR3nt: TGTGCCAGTAGTATTGGGGGGGTGACAGGGTGGGGCAATCAGCCCCAGCATTTT; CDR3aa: CASSIGGVTGWGNQPQHF
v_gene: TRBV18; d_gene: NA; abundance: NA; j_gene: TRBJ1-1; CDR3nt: TGTGCCAGCTCCCCCACCGCGCTCAACACTGAAGCTTTCTTT; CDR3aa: CASSPTALNTEAFF
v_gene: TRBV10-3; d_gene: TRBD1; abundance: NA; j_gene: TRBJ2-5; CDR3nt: TGTGCCATCAAGAGTACAGGGGGCTCAGAGACCCAGTACTTC; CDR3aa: CAIKSTGGSETQYF
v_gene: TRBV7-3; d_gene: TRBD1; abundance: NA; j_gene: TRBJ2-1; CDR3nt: TGTGCCAGCAGCCTCCGGGACAGGGGGGACAATGAGCAGTTCTTC; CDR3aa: CASSLRDRGDNEQFF
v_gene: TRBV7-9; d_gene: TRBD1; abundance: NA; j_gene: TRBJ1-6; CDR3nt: TGTGCCAGCAGCTCGAAGACGGGACAGGCGAATTCACCCCTCCACTTT; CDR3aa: CASSSKTGQANSPLHF
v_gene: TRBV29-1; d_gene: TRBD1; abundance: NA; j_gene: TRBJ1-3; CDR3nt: TGCAGCGTTGAAGTGGGGGGGACAGGCCTCGGAAACACCATATATTTT; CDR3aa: CSVEVGGTGLGNTIYF
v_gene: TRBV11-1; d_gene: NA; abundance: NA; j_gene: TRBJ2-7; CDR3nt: TGTGCCAGCAGCTTAGCGTCTCTGGGAAACGAGCAGTACTTC; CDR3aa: CASSLASLGNEQYF
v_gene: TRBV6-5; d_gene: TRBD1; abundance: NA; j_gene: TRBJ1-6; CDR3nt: TGTGCCAGCAAGGTCACCAGGGGGCTAAATTCACCCCTCCACTTT; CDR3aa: CASKVTRGLNSPLHF
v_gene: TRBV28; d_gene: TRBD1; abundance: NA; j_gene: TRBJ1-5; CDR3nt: TGTGCCAGCAGTTATCGGACAGGGCATCAGCCCCAGCATTTT; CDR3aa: CASSYRTGHQPQHF
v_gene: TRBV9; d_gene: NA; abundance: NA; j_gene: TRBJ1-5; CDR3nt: TGTGCCAGCAGCGTAGGATCAGGCAATCAGCCCCAGCATTTT; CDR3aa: CASSVGSGNQPQHF
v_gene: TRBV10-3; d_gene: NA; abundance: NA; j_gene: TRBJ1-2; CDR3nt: TGTGCCATCAGTGACCCCCCGGATCGCCCGCAGGGTTCAATCGAGGATGGCTACACCTTC; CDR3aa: CAISDPPDRPQGSIEDGYTF
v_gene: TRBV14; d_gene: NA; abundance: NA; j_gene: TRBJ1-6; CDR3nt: TGTGCCAGCAGCCAAGTGCTTTCAAATTCACCCCTCCACTTT; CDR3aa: CASSQVLSNSPLHF
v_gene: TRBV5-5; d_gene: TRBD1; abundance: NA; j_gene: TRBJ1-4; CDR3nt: TGTGCCAGCAGCCCTCTTTCGGACAGGGGTGAAAAACTGTTTTTT; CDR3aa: CASSPLSDRGEKLFF
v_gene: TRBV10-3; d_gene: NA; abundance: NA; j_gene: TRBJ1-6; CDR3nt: TGTGCCATCAGTGAGGGACAACGAGACTCACCCCTCCACTTT; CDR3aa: CAISEGQRDSPLHF
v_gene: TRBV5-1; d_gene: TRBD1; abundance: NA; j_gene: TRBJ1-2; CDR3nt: TGCGCCAGCAGCCCATCGGACAGGCTCTATGGCTACACCTTC; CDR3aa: CASSPSDRLYGYTF
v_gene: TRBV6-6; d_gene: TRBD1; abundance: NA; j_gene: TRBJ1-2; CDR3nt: TGTGCCAGCAGATCCGGGACAGGGGAAATAGGCTACACCTTC; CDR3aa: CASRSGTGEIGYTF
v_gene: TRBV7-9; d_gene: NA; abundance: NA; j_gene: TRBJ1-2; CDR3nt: TGTGCCAGCAGCCAGTCTAACTATGGCTACACCTTC; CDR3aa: CASSQSNYGYTF
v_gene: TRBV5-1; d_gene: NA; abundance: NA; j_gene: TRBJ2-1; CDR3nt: TGCGCCAGCAGCTTGGAGCCGGGCACCCACAATGAGCAGTTCTTC; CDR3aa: CASSLEPGTHNEQFF
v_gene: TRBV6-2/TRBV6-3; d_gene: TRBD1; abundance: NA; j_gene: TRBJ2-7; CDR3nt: TGTGCCAGCAGCCTTCGACAGGGGGCCTACGAGCAGTACTTC; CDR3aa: CASSLRQGAYEQYF
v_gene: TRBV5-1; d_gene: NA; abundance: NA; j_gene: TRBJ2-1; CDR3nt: TGCGCCAGCAGCTTGGTGTCTTCCACCTCCTACAATGAGCAGTTCTTC; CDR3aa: CASSLVSSTSYNEQFF
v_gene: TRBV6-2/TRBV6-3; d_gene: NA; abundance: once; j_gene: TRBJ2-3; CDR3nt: TGTGCCAGCAGTCAGATAGGGGGTACGCAGTATTTT; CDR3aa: CASSQIGGTQYF
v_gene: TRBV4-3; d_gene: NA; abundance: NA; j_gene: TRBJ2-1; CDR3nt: TGCGCCAGCAGCCAAGATCTTTACAATGAGCAGTTCTTC; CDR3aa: CASSQDLYNEQFF
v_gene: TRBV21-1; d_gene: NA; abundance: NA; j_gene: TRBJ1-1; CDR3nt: TGTGCCAGCAGCAAAGTTGAGGACAGGGGGAACACTGAAGCTTTCTTT; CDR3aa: CASSKVEDRGNTEAFF